These 32 T cell receptor beta chains were all obtained from the same sample, sequenced in a study of Ad26.COV2.S vaccination and SARS-CoV-2 variants. As for treatment: roughly 20 received Ad26.COV2.S at low or high dose, single or two shots; roughly 5 received placebo; per-sample allocation not given. It was on day 63 after the first vaccine or placebo injection that samples were taken. TCRdb's copy holds only in-frame clones and misses some; the assay was immunoSEQ multiplex PCR. The table has some 460,000 clones, 70% to 90% seen once. Sequenced here: peripheral blood, sampled in a trial of Ad26.COV2.S vaccine versus placebo. The receptors shown here come from a person aged 18 to 65 who received the Ad26.COV2.S COVID-19 vaccine or a placebo.

The chain employs TRBV7-2 and TRBJ1-5; a possible D gene is TRBD1 (5 bases). CDR1 and CDR2 (germline): SGHTA, FQGNSA. Trimming removed 1 base at V and 5 bases at J, with 12 bases between. This CDR3 region has 15 residues. In nucleotides, the CDR3 is TGTGCCAGCAGCTTAGGTGCGGGGGGGTATCAGCCCCAGCATTTT. This sequence encodes CASSLGAGGYQPQHF.

This rearrangement joins TRBV21-1 to TRBJ1-1. TRBV21-1 is an annotated pseudogene. The CDR3 is 19 amino acids. The CDR3 reads CASSPRTGGAIWMNTEAFF. In nucleotides, the CDR3 is TGTGCCAGCAGCCCAAGAACCGGCGGAGCTATCTGGATGAACACTGAAGCTTTCTTT.

The J gene is TRBJ2-7, the V gene TRBV7-2, with D tentatively TRBD2 (5 bases). V gave up 1 base and J gave up 9 bases, with 13 bases separating them. The CDR3 loop spans 13 amino acids. CDR1 is SGHTA and CDR2 is FQGNSA in the germline V gene. In nucleotides, the CDR3 is TGTGCCAGCAGCTTAGAGGTCGGCGGGTGGCAGTACTTC. This sequence encodes CASSLEVGGWQYF.

The chain employs TRBV7-2 and TRBJ2-7; 8 positions match TRBD2. In germline, CDR1 is SGHTA, CDR2 FQGNSA. V shed 3 bases, J shed 10 bases, and the junction held 8 bases outside the gene matches. The CDR3 is 13 amino acids. CDR3 sequence: CASSFGTSRDQYF. CDR3 coding DNA: TGTGCCAGCAGCTTTGGGACTAGTCGAGACCAGTACTTC.

The rearrangement links TRBV19 to TRBJ2-1; TRBD2 matches at 10 bases. The CDR3 is 16 residues long. V trimming: 7 bases; J trimming: 9 bases; junction bases outside the gene matches: 15. CDR1 is LNHDA, CDR2 SQIVND, per germline (reference sequence). The CDR3 loop is CASKGRPLAGRGEQFF. CDR3 in DNA: TGTGCCAGTAAGGGTCGGCCACTAGCGGGGAGGGGTGAGCAGTTCTTC. Using reference TRBV19 and TRBJ2-1 for the parts outside the CDR3, the full variable domain is DGGITQSPKYLFRKEGQNVTLSCEQNLNHDAMYWYRQDPGQGLRLIYYSQIVNDFQKGDIAEGYSVSREKKESFPLTVTSAQKNPTAFYLCASKGRPLAGRGEQFFGPGTRLTVL.

This clone has a single count. J is TRBJ1-5 and V is TRBV28; 7 bases match TRBD1. V was clipped by 6 bases and J by 3 bases; unmatched bases: 5. Germline lookup yields CDR1 MDHEN and CDR2 SYDVKM. CDR3 length: 14 residues. The chain's CDR3 is CASRLGQVNQPQHF. CDR3 bases: TGTGCCAGCAGACTCGGACAGGTCAATCAGCCCCAGCATTTT.

The chain links TRBV7-2 to TRBJ2-7; 9 nucleotides align to TRBD2. Germline CDR1 SGHTA, CDR2 FQGNSA. The CDR3 is 15 amino acids. V lost 6 bases, J lost 7 bases, and 13 bases stayed unmatched. The CDR3 DNA reads as TGTGCCAGCAGGGCACCGGGACTAGCCATCTTTGAGCAGTACTTC. Its protein product is CASRAPGLAIFEQYF.

The V call is TRBV14, the J call TRBJ2-1; 7 nucleotides align to TRBD1. The CDR3 loop spans 19 amino acids. Losses at the gene ends were 0 bases for V and 7 bases for J; bases not matched to a gene: 18. Per the germline V gene, CDR1 is SGHDN and CDR2 is FVKESK. CDR3 DNA: TGTGCCAGCAGCCAAGAAGGGGGCGTCTCTACCGCCCCTTGGAATGAGCAGTTCTTC. It specifies CASSQEGGVSTAPWNEQFF.

This chain links TRBV28 with TRBJ2-7; D is ambiguous. The CDR3 has 15 amino acids. Germline CDR1 is MDHEN and CDR2 is SYDVKM. Trimming cost V 6 bases and J 2 bases, with 17 bases left between them. CDR3 residues: CASSPPRQPTYEQYF. The CDR3 coding sequence is TGTGCCAGCAGCCCCCCCCGTCAACCTACCTACGAGCAGTACTTC.

This clone was detected only a few times. This chain links TRBV27 with TRBJ2-2; TRBD2 is a possible D gene (5 bases). This CDR3 comprises 16 residues. Trimming removed 0 bases from V and 4 bases from J, with 12 bases in between. Germline lookup yields CDR1 MNHEY and CDR2 SMNVEV (reference sequence). The CDR3 nucleotides read TGTGCCAGCAGTTTATCATCCGGGGTGAGCACCGGGGAGCTGTTTTTT. It encodes CASSLSSGVSTGELFF.

The chain employs TRBV19 and TRBJ1-5, with a tentative D call TRBD1 (6 bases). The CDR3 spans 15 residues. The germline V and J ends were trimmed by 7 bases and 0 bases, with 13 bases remaining between them. Germline V CDR1 and CDR2: LNHDA, SQIVND (reference sequence). In nucleotides, the CDR3 is TGTGCCAGTAAGGAAACAGGGCGTAGCAATCAGCCCCAGCATTTT. The encoded protein is CASKETGRSNQPQHF. The full variable domain, with the rest looked up from reference TRBV19 and TRBJ1-5, is DGGITQSPKYLFRKEGQNVTLSCEQNLNHDAMYWYRQDPGQGLRLIYYSQIVNDFQKGDIAEGYSVSREKKESFPLTVTSAQKNPTAFYLCASKETGRSNQPQHFGDGTRLSIL.

The chain joins TRBV4-2 to TRBJ2-7; D is undetermined. V was shortened by 0 bases and J by 2 bases, with 8 bases between the two germline ends. Germline CDR1 LGHNA, CDR2 YNFKEQ. CDR3 length: 14 residues. This CDR3 reads CASSQESITYEQYF. The DNA for the CDR3 is TGTGCCAGCAGCCAAGAATCGATAACCTACGAGCAGTACTTC.

This chain connects TRBV5-6 to TRBJ1-1; D is undetermined. The germline V and J ends were trimmed by 1 base and 1 base, with 11 bases remaining between them. Germline CDR1 and CDR2: SGHDT and YYEEEE. The CDR3 runs to 15 residues. This chain's CDR3 is CASSLPFGPNTEAFF. The CDR3 DNA reads TGTGCCAGCAGCTTGCCCTTCGGGCCGAACACTGAAGCTTTCTTT.

As concerns this clone: This sample also contains other DNA sequences that code for the same CDR3. The chain couples TRBV7-3 to TRBJ2-3; D is ambiguous. Germline CDR1 and CDR2: SGHTA and FQGTGA. Trimming stripped 1 base from V and 3 bases from J, with 5 bases between. The CDR3 contains 13 residues. The CDR3 DNA sequence: TGTGCCAGCAGCTTAAAAGGGACAGATACGCAGTATTTT. Its translation: CASSLKGTDTQYF. Drawing the rest from reference TRBV7-3 and TRBJ2-3, the complete variable domain is GAGVSQTPSNKVTEKGKYVELRCDPISGHTALYWYRQSLGQGPEFLIYFQGTGAADDSGLPNDRFFAVRPEGSVSTLKIQRTERGDSAVYLCASSLKGTDTQYFGPGTRLTVL.

The chain uses TRBV5-5 and TRBJ2-5; 10 nucleotides agree with TRBD1. Germline V gene data show CDR1 as SGHKS and CDR2 as YYEKEE (reference sequence). This CDR3 comprises 17 residues. The V and J ends lost 1 base and 5 bases, in that order; junction bases with no gene match: 11. Here the CDR3 DNA reads TGTGCCAGCAGCTTGTATGGGACAGGGGAGAGTAGGGAGACCCAGTACTTC. This translates into CASSLYGTGESRETQYF. Full variable domain (missing parts from reference TRBV5-5 and TRBJ2-5): DAGVTQSPTHLIKTRGQQVTLRCSPISGHKSVSWYQQVLGQGPQFIFQYYEKEERGRGNFPDRFSARQFPNYSSELNVNALLLGDSALYLCASSLYGTGESRETQYFGPGTRLLVL.

V and J are TRBV28 and TRBJ2-5, with no clear D. Trimming cost V 6 bases and J 1 base, with 6 bases left between them. This CDR3 contains 12 residues. In germline, CDR1 is MDHEN, CDR2 SYDVKM. CDR3 bases: TGTGCCAGCAGGGAATCCCAAGAGACCCAGTACTTC. It specifies CASRESQETQYF.

V gene TRBV11-3 combines with J gene TRBJ2-1, with 7 bases identical to TRBD2. With 3 bases clipped from V and 3 bases from J, the junction kept 5 bases outside the gene matches. The germline V gene encodes CDR1 SGHNT and CDR2 YENEEA. This CDR3 has 15 amino acids. The CDR3 nucleotides are TGTGCCAGCAGCTTGCGAGCGGGGCTCTACAATGAGCAGTTCTTC. Protein product: CASSLRAGLYNEQFF.

The chain joins TRBV4-3 to TRBJ1-2; D gene unclear. The germline V gene has CDR1 LGHNA and CDR2 YSLEER. The CDR3 extends over 15 amino acids. V lost 1 base and J lost 0, with 9 bases in between. CDR3 residues: CASSQGRASNYGYTF. The CDR3, as DNA: TGCGCCAGCAGCCAAGGGCGGGCTTCTAACTATGGCTACACCTTC.

V usage is TRBV6-4 and J usage is TRBJ2-2, with 7 bases that match TRBD2. Germline V gene data show CDR1 as MRHNA and CDR2 as SNTAGT. With V trimmed by 10 bases and J by 5 bases, 10 bases remained unmatched. The CDR3 runs 14 residues. DNA of the CDR3: TGTGCCACAAGGGCCCTCGGGGGGACCGGGGAGCTGTTTTTT. Protein sequence: CATRALGGTGELFF.

The chain has TRBV19 and TRBJ1-6; D remains ambiguous. V was cut by 4 bases and J by 0 bases, with 7 bases left in between. The length of the CDR3 is 15 residues. Germline V gives CDR1 LNHDA, CDR2 SQIVND (reference sequence). CDR3: CASSTGSSYNSPLHF. DNA for the CDR3: TGTGCCAGTAGTACGGGCAGCTCCTATAATTCACCCCTCCACTTT.

V usage is TRBV28 and J usage is TRBJ2-1; TRBD2 agrees at 12 bases. Germline V lookup: CDR1 MDHEN, CDR2 SYDVKM. This CDR3 comprises 15 residues. V lost 2 bases and J lost 9; bases outside the gene matches: 5. In nucleotides, the CDR3 is TGTGCCAGCAGTTTACTAGCGGGAGGGAAGGCTGAGCAGTTCTTC. Protein sequence: CASSLLAGGKAEQFF.

This clone turned up a few times. The CDR3 loop reads CAISEVGLAGGEQYF. The DNA of the CDR3 is TGTGCCATCAGTGAGGTGGGTCTAGCGGGTGGGGAGCAGTACTTC. The chain joins TRBV10-3 to TRBJ2-7, with TRBD2 matching over 8 bases. Germline-derived CDR1 and CDR2 are ENHRY and SYGVKD. The CDR3 consists of 15 residues. V lost 2 bases to trimming and J lost 7 bases; unmatched junction nucleotides: 10.

The rearrangement uses TRBV3-1 (or the pseudogene TRBV3-2) and TRBJ1-5, with D tentatively TRBD1 (5 bases). The CDR3 has 13 amino acids. The germline gives CDR1 LGHDT, CDR2 YNNKEL (reference sequence). V dropped 4 bases and J dropped 6 bases, with 10 bases sitting between them. The CDR3 region is CASSRFGGQPQHF. In DNA, the CDR3 is TGTGCCAGCAGCCGCTTCGGGGGTCAGCCCCAGCATTTT.

V is TRBV7-2 and J is TRBJ1-5; D gene ambiguous. CDR1 and CDR2 (germline): SGHTA, FQGNSA. V gave up 5 bases and J gave up 4 bases, with 6 bases separating them. There are 12 residues in the CDR3. For the CDR3, the DNA is TGTGCCAGCAGCCCCTTGAATCAGCCCCAGCATTTT. It encodes CASSPLNQPQHF.

The chain employs TRBV2 and TRBJ1-1; no clear D. Germline CDR1 is SNHLY and CDR2 is FYNNEI. V was clipped by 7 bases and J by 1 base, with 7 bases between them. The CDR3 has 12 residues. CDR3 DNA sequence: TGTGCCAGCATCCCAGGGAACACTGAAGCTTTCTTT. Translating it yields CASIPGNTEAFF. The whole variable domain, filled in from reference TRBV2 and TRBJ1-1, reads EPEVTQTPSHQVTQMGQEVILRCVPISNHLYFYWYRQILGQKVEFLVSFYNNEISEKSEIFDDQFSVERPDGSNFTLKIRSTKLEDSAMYFCASIPGNTEAFFGQGTRLTVV.

The CDR3 here is CASRDRDQPQHF. The CDR3 nucleotides are TGTGCCAGCAGGGACAGGGATCAGCCCCAGCATTTT. The J gene is TRBJ1-5, the V gene TRBV27; the match to TRBD1 covers 8 bases. Looked up from germline, CDR1 is MNHEY and CDR2 is SMNVEV (reference sequence). This CDR3 has 12 amino acids. The V gene end was trimmed by 6 bases and the J gene end by 5 bases; junction bases not matched to a gene: 0.

In regard to this clone: The same CDR3 is also encoded by other DNA sequences in this sample. This chain links TRBV4-3 with TRBJ1-2; D is perhaps TRBD1 (5 bases). V lost 0 bases to trimming and J lost 4 bases, with 12 bases between them. Germline-derived CDR1 and CDR2 are LGHNA and YSLEER. CDR3 length equals 15 residues. As DNA, the CDR3 is TGCGCCAGCAGCCAAGAGGGGCAAGGCCCCTATGGCTACACCTTC. Protein product: CASSQEGQGPYGYTF.

The chain is built from TRBV5-4 and TRBJ2-5, with a tentative D call TRBD2 (5 bases). The germline V gene has CDR1 SGHNT and CDR2 YYREEE (reference sequence). With 8 bases removed from V and 5 bases from J, the gap between germline ends came to 13 bases. CDR3 length: 12 amino acids. This chain's CDR3 is CASSGGQETQYF. CDR3 in DNA: TGTGCCAGTTCCGGAGGCCAGGAGACCCAGTACTTC.

V usage is TRBV5-1 and J usage is TRBJ2-3; 10 nucleotides match TRBD1. This CDR3 spans 16 amino acids. Germline CDR1 is SGHRS and CDR2 is YFSETQ. The junction had 8 bases not matched to a gene; V was cut back by 4 bases and J by 3 bases. The CDR3 sequence: CASSASGTGVTDTQYF. CDR3 coding DNA: TGCGCCAGCAGCGCGAGCGGGACAGGGGTGACAGATACGCAGTATTTT.

The chain is built from TRBV7-9 and TRBJ2-2, with a tentative D call TRBD1 (5 bases). V lost 6 bases, J lost 1 base, and 12 bases lay in between. CDR3 size: 15 residues. CDR1 and CDR2 (germline): SEHNR, FQNEAQ (reference sequence). The CDR3 region is CASSEKQVNTGELFF. The CDR3 nucleotides read TGTGCCAGCAGTGAAAAACAGGTGAACACCGGGGAGCTGTTTTTT.

V gene TRBV7-3 combines with J gene TRBJ2-3, with D possibly matching TRBD1 (6 bases). V lost 0 bases and J lost 0, with 13 bases in between. Germline V CDR1 and CDR2: SGHTA, FQGTGA. The CDR3 runs 17 residues. CDR3 sequence: CASSLTIRGPSTDTQYF. The CDR3 DNA sequence: TGTGCCAGCAGCTTAACGATCAGGGGCCCTAGCACAGATACGCAGTATTTT.

The gene calls are TRBV5-8 and TRBJ2-7, with D possibly being TRBD1 (6 bases). The CDR3 is 14 amino acids. Trimming took off 0 bases at V and 1 base at J, with 8 bases between the two ends. Germline assignment: CDR1 SGHTS and CDR2 YDEGEE. The CDR3 loop is CASSLVQGSYEQYF. As DNA, the CDR3 is TGTGCCAGCAGCTTGGTACAGGGATCCTACGAGCAGTACTTC.